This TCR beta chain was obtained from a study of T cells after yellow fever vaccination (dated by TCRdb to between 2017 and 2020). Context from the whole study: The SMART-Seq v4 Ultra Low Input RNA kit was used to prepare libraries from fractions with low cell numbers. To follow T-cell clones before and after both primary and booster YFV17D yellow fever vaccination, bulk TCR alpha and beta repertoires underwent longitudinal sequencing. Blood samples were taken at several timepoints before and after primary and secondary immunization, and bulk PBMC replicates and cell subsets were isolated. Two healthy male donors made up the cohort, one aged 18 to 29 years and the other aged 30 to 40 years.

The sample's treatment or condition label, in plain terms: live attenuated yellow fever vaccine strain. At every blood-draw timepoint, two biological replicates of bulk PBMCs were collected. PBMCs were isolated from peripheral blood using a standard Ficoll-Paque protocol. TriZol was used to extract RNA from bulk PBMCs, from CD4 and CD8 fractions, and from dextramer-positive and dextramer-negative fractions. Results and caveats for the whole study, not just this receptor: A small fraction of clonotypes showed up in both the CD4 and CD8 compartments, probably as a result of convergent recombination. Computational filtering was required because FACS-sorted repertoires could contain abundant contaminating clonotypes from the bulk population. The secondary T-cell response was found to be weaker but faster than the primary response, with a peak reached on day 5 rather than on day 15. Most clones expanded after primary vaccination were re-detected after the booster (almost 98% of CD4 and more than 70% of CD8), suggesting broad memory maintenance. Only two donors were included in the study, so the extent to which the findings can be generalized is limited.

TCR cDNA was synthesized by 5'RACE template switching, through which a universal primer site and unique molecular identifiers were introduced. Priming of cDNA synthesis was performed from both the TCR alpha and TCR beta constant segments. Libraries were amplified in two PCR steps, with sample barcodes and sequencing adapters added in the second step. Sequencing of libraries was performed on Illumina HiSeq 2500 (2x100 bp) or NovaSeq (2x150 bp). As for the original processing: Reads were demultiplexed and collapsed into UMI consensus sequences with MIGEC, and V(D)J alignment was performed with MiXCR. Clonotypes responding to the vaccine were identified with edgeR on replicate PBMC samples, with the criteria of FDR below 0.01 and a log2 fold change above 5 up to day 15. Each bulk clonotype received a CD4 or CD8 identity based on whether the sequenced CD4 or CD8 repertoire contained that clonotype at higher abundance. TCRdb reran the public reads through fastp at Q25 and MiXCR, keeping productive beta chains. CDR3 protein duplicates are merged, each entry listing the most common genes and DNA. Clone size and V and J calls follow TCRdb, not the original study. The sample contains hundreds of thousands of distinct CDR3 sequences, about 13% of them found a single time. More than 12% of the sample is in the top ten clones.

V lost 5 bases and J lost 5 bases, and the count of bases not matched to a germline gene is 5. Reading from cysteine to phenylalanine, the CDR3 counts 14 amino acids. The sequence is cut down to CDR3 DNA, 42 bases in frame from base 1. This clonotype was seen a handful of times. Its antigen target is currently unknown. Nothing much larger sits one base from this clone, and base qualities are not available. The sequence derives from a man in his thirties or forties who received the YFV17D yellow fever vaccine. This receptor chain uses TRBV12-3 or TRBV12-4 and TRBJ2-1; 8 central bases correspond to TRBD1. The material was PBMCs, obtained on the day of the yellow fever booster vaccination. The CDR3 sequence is CASSPDRDHNEQFF. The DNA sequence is TGTGCCAGCAGTCCGGACAGGGATCACAATGAGCAGTTCTTC.